This T cell receptor (beta chain) stems from a study of T cell changes during pregnancy in multiple sclerosis. This table comes from immunoSEQ multiplex PCR, and its TCRdb copy is limited to in-frame clones, with some not included. The sample includes approximately 40,000 clones, 90% to 95% of them seen just once. The length of the CDR3 is 15 residues. J lost 4 bases, V lost 2 bases, and 6 bases had no gene match. Germline loops: CDR1 SGDLS, CDR2 YYNGEE. This TCR came from a female donor with multiple sclerosis, enrolled in a pregnancy study. The chain is built from TRBV9 and TRBJ2-3; 8 nucleotides line up with TRBD2. This sample comprised CD8+ T cells from peripheral blood mononuclear cells, obtained in the third trimester of pregnancy. The CDR3: CASSVSGVDADTQYF. CDR3 in DNA: TGTGCCAGCAGCGTTAGCGGGGTTGATGCAGATACGCAGTATTTT.